Listed below are T cell receptor beta chains from one sample, sequenced in a study of regulatory T cells in long-lasting Graves disease. TCRdb re-called the multiplex PCR reads with MiXCR, one entry per CDR3 protein. The sample lists 350,000 to 500,000 distinct CDR3 sequences, less than 15% occurring once. These sequences were also reported in another study, on T cells in Graves' hyperthyroidism and ophthalmopathy.

This material consisted of peripheral blood mononuclear cells (PBMCs), taken at new diagnosis, from a patient treated with antithyroid drugs. The receptors come from a woman in her 50s with Graves disease. CDR3s leave out the opening cysteine and the closing phenylalanine or tryptophan.

V gene	J gene	CDR3 length	CDR3 protein
TRBV12-3/TRBV12-4	TRBJ1-2	12	ASSLVLDSYGYT
TRBV2	TRBJ2-3	14	ASTKVTGTSVDTQY
TRBV3-1	TRBJ2-7	12	ASSQGGTVYEQY
TRBV11-2	TRBJ2-1	9	ASSHGDEQF
TRBV9	TRBJ2-3	16	ASSVETSGSLVTDTQY
TRBV6-9	TRBJ2-5	11	ASSYFAQETQY
TRBV13	TRBJ1-3	13	ASSFVGASGNTIY
TRBV3-1	TRBJ2-1	12	ASSQASGSNEQF
TRBV19	TRBJ2-7	10	ASSAGRDEQY
TRBV6-2/TRBV6-3	TRBJ1-2	10	ASSSAAVGYT
TRBV12-3/TRBV12-4	TRBJ2-3	13	ASSVSGISTDTQY
TRBV28	TRBJ1-1	12	ASREGQMNTEAF
TRBV5-4	TRBJ1-2	12	ASSSGGGLYGYT
TRBV7-9	TRBJ2-7	12	ASSFMWDGDEQY
TRBV5-4	TRBJ2-5	13	ASSRAGPLQETQY
TRBV10-3	TRBJ1-1	12	AISPQGDSTEAF
TRBV28	TRBJ1-5	12	ASSPPGLDQPQH
TRBV29-1	TRBJ2-5	13	SVEGFQGVGETQY
TRBV6-1	TRBJ2-5	13	ASTGQREASETQY
TRBV9	TRBJ2-5	13	ASSIASGSGETQY
TRBV7-9	TRBJ1-4	12	ASSFDRVGEKLF
TRBV12-3/TRBV12-4	TRBJ2-7	11	ASSPGWAYEQY
TRBV2	TRBJ1-1	14	ASSEALDRGDTEAF
TRBV28	TRBJ2-7	13	ASRSGGTGTDEQY
TRBV3-1	TRBJ2-7	13	ASSQDPRGSYEQY
TRBV30	TRBJ2-2	11	ACFRTNTGELF
TRBV29-1	TRBJ1-1	9	SGSANTEAF
TRBV28	TRBJ1-5	13	ASSLQGNGNQPQH